What follows is one TCR beta chain and its context. Method: immunoSEQ multiplex PCR; TCRdb's copy keeps in-frame clones and lacks some. The table records 250,000 to 300,000 clones, around 79% of them present only once. These data are taken from a study of control samples from healthy donors and cancer patients. CDR1 and CDR2 (germline): SEHNR, FQNEAQ (reference sequence). The germline V and J ends were trimmed by 1 base and 1 base, with 7 bases remaining between them. The CDR3 length is 14 residues. The chain joins TRBV7-9 to TRBJ1-1, with unresolved D. The receptor was isolated from a woman aged 55-69 years with lung cancer. What was sequenced was PBMCs. The CDR3 bases are TGTGCCAGCAGCTTAGTCTTTGAGAACACTGAAGCTTTCTTT. Translating gives CASSLVFENTEAFF.